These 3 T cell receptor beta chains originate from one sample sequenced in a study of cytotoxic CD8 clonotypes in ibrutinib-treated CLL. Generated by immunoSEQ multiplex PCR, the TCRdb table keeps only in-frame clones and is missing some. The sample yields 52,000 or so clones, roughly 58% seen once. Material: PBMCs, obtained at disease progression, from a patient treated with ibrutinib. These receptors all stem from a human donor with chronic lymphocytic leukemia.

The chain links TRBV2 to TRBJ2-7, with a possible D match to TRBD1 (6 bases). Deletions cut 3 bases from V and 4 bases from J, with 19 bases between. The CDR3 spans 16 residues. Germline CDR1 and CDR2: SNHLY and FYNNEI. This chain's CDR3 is CASSEAPGQGGYEQYF. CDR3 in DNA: TGTGCCAGCAGTGAGGCCCCGGGACAAGGAGGTTACGAGCAGTACTTC. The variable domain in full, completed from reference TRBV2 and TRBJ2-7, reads EPEVTQTPSHQVTQMGQEVILRCVPISNHLYFYWYRQILGQKVEFLVSFYNNEISEKSEIFDDQFSVERPDGSNFTLKIRSTKLEDSAMYFCASSEAPGQGGYEQYFGPGTRLTVT.

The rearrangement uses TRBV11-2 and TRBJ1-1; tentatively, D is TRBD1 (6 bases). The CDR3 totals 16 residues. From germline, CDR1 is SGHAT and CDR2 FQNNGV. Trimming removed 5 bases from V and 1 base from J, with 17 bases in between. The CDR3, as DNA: TGTGCCAGCAGCCCGGGACATCTAATCCCGAACACTGAAGCTTTCTTT. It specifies CASSPGHLIPNTEAFF.

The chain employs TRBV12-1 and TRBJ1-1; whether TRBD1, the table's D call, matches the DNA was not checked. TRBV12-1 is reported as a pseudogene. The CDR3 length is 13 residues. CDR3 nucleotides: TGTGCCACGGAATCAGGGGAGAACACTGAAGCTTTCTTT. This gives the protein CATESGENTEAFF.